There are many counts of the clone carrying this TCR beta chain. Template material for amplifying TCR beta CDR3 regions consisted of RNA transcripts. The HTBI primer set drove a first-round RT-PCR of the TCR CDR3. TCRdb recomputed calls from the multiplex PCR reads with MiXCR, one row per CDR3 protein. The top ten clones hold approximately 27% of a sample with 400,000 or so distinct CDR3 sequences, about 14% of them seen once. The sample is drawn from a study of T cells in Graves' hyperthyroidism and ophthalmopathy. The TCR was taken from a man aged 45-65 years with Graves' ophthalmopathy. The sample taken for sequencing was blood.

In nucleotides, the CDR3 is TGTGCCAGCAGCCGTACACAAAACACTGAAGCTTTCTTT. Translation gives CASSRTQNTEAFF. This chain connects TRBV3-1 to TRBJ1-1; no firm D call. The CDR3 is 13 amino acids. Deletions cut 4 bases from V and 2 bases from J, with 8 bases between. CDR1 is LGHDT and CDR2 is YNNKEL in the germline V gene (reference sequence).